This TCR beta chain appears in the sequencing data of a study of control samples from healthy donors and cancer patients. Profiling relied on immunoSEQ multiplex PCR, and the TCRdb table lists in-frame clones only, not all of them. The sample includes 100,000 to 150,000 clones, roughly 90% of them seen just once. V shed 0 bases and J shed 1 base, with 7 bases lying between them. The CDR3 contains 14 residues. CDR1 is SGHNT, CDR2 YYREEE, per germline (reference sequence). This rearrangement joins TRBV5-4 to TRBJ1-1; D is ambiguous. This TCR derives from a woman aged 45-59 years in good health. The sequenced material came from blood. The CDR3 reads CASSLETGNTEAFF. In DNA, the CDR3 is TGTGCCAGCAGCTTGGAAACTGGGAACACTGAAGCTTTCTTT. The full variable domain, its missing parts supplied by reference TRBV5-4 and TRBJ1-1, is ETGVTQSPTHLIKTRGQQVTLRCSSQSGHNTVSWYQQALGQGPQFIFQYYREEENGRGNFPPRFSGLQFPNYSSELNVNALELDDSALYLCASSLETGNTEAFFGQGTRLTVV.